The 7 T cell receptor beta chains presented below share a single source sample, sequenced in a study of T cell responses to AZD1222 COVID-19 vaccine. Produced via immunoSEQ multiplex PCR; TCRdb's table is partial and in-frame only. The table shows tens of thousands of clones, with 80% to 90% occurring only once. Sequencing used peripheral blood, obtained 28 days after the second AZD1222 dose. These receptors were obtained from an adult who received the AZD1222 COVID-19 vaccine.

The chain has TRBV10-3 and TRBJ2-1, with TRBD1 matching 7 bases. V dropped 8 bases and J dropped 7; count of bases not matched to a gene: 5. In germline, CDR1 is ENHRY, CDR2 SYGVKD. The CDR3 has 12 residues. The CDR3 DNA reads as TGTGCCATCTCCACAGGGGCGAATGAGCAGTTCTTC. Translation: CAISTGANEQFF.

CDR3 loop: CAAAGRDYSPLHF. CDR3 nucleotide sequence: TGTGCCGCAGCGGGACGGGACTATTCACCCCTCCACTTT. V usage is TRBV27 and J usage is TRBJ1-6; tentatively, D is TRBD1 (5 bases). Trimming shortened V by 11 bases and J by 8 bases, and 16 bases separated the two germline ends. Germline CDR1 MNHEY, CDR2 SMNVEV (reference sequence). The CDR3 runs to 13 residues.

The chain couples TRBV7-2 to TRBJ2-1; maybe TRBD2 (7 bases). This CDR3 spans 14 amino acids. From germline, CDR1 is SGHTA and CDR2 FQGNSA. The V and J ends lost 3 bases and 7 bases respectively, with 13 bases between them. CDR3 DNA: TGTGCCAGCAGCTTGGGGGGGCCTATTAATGAGCAGTTCTTC. Translated, it gives CASSLGGPINEQFF.

There are a few counts of this clone. Different DNA sequences within this sample yield the same CDR3. The chain combines TRBV7-3 with TRBJ2-7, with 8 bases that match TRBD1. The junction had 4 bases not matched to a gene; V was cut back by 4 bases and J by 2 bases. The CDR3 totals 14 residues. In germline, CDR1 is SGHTA, CDR2 FQGTGA. The CDR3 loop reads CASSYGQGPYEQYF. The CDR3 bases are TGTGCCAGCAGCTACGGACAGGGTCCCTACGAGCAGTACTTC.

The chain uses TRBV11-2 and TRBJ2-7, with TRBD1 matching over 8 bases. CDR3 length: 16 amino acids. CDR1 is SGHAT, CDR2 FQNNGV, per germline. Germline trimming cut 4 bases from V and 2 bases from J; bases unmatched to any gene: 10. The CDR3: CASSYFHRDRTYEQYF. CDR3 coding DNA: TGTGCCAGCAGCTACTTCCACCGGGACAGGACCTACGAGCAGTACTTC.

This clone was detected a few times. This sequence joins TRBV7-2 and TRBJ2-7; D gene ambiguous. Trimming took off 1 base at V and 0 bases at J, with 10 bases between the two ends. This CDR3 spans 15 amino acids. Germline V lookup: CDR1 SGHTA, CDR2 FQGNSA. The CDR3 loop reads CASSLGPERSYEQYF. CDR3 DNA: TGTGCCAGCAGCTTAGGGCCGGAGCGCTCCTACGAGCAGTACTTC. Full variable domain (missing parts from reference TRBV7-2 and TRBJ2-7): GAGVSQSPSNKVTEKGKDVELRCDPISGHTALYWYRQSLGQGLEFLIYFQGNSAPDKSGLPSDRFSAERTGGSVSTLTIQRTQQEDSAVYLCASSLGPERSYEQYFGPGTRLTVT.

The chain carries TRBV6-5 and TRBJ1-4; tentative D call: TRBD1 (5 bases). CDR1 MNHEY and CDR2 SVGAGI come from the germline V gene. This CDR3 spans 15 amino acids. V lost 6 bases, J lost 6 bases, and 17 bases lay in between. The CDR3 spells CASSRGGASDEKLFF. The CDR3 region has the DNA TGTGCCAGCAGCCGGGGGGGAGCTTCTGATGAAAAACTGTTTTTT.